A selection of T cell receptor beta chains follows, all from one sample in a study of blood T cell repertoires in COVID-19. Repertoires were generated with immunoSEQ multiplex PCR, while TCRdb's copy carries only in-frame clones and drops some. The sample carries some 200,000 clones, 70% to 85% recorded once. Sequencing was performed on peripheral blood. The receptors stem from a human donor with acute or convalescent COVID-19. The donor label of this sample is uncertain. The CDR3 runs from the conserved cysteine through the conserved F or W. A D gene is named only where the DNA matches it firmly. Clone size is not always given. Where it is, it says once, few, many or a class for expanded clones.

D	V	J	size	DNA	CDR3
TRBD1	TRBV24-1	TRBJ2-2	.	TGTGCCACCAGTGACCCCGGGACAGGGGGAACCGGGGAGCTGTTTTTT	CATSDPGTGGTGELFF
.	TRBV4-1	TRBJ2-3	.	TGCGCCAGCAGCCAAGGGCTAGCCAAGTACACAGATACGCAGTATTTT	CASSQGLAKYTDTQYF
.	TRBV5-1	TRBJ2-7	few	TGCGCCAGCAGCACTGCCCCCGGGGCCTACGAGCAGTACTTC	CASSTAPGAYEQYF
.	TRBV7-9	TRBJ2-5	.	TGTGCCAGCAGTCGGGATCCTCTAGAGACCCAGTACTTC	CASSRDPLETQYF
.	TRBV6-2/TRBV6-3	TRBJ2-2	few	TGTGCCAGCAGTTACTCTATGACCGGGGAGCTGTTTTTT	CASSYSMTGELFF
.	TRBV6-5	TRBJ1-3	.	TGTGCCAGCAGGTCGTCTGGAAACACCATATATTTT	CASRSSGNTIYF
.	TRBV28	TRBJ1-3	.	TGTGCCAGCAGTTCAGCCGGGGGAGGAAACACCATATATTTT	CASSSAGGGNTIYF
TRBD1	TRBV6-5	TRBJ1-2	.	TGTGCCAGCAGTTATTCGGACAGGGGGATTAACTATGGCTACACCTTC	CASSYSDRGINYGYTF
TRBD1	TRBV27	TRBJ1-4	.	TGTGCCAGCAGTTCTGAACTGACAGGGGTGGATGAAAAACTGTTTTTT	CASSSELTGVDEKLFF
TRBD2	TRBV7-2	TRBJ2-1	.	TGTGCCAGCAGCTTCCGAGGACTAGCGGGAGTCGAGCAGTTCTTC	CASSFRGLAGVEQFF
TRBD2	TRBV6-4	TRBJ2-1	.	TGTGCCAGCAGTCGACTAGCGGGAGGGAACAATGAGCAGTTCTTC	CASSRLAGGNNEQFF
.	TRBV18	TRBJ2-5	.	TGTGCCAGCTCACCAGGCCACCAAGAGACCCAGTACTTC	CASSPGHQETQYF
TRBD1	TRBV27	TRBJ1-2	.	TGTGCCGGCAGGGACAGGGTTACCTATGGCTACACCTTC	CAGRDRVTYGYTF
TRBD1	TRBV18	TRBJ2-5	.	TGTGCCAGCTCACCCCAAAACGTGGGACAGGGGCAAGAGACCCAGTACTTC	CASSPQNVGQGQETQYF
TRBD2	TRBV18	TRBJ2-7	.	TGTGCCAGCTCGGGAACAGTGGGACTAGAATTCCCCTACGAGCAGTACTTC	CASSGTVGLEFPYEQYF
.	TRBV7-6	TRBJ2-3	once	TGTGCCAGCAGCAAAACCGTAGCGAGAAGCACAGATACGCAGTATTTT	CASSKTVARSTDTQYF
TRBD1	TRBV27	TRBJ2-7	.	TGTGCCAGCAGCCCCGGGACAGGGGGCGACGAGCAGTACTTC	CASSPGTGGDEQYF
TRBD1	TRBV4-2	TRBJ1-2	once	TGTGCCAGCAGCCAAAGTGACAGGGACGGCTATGGCTACACCTTC	CASSQSDRDGYGYTF
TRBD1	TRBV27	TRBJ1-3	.	TGTGCCAGCAATAAGCCCCGGGACAGTGGAAACACCATATATTTT	CASNKPRDSGNTIYF
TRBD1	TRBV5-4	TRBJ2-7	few	TGTGCCAGCAGCTTAGGGACAGGGAATAGGGAGCAGTACTTC	CASSLGTGNREQYF
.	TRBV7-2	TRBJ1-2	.	TGTGCCAGCAGCTTACAAGCACGATCTAACTATGGCTACACCTTC	CASSLQARSNYGYTF
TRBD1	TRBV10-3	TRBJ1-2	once	TGTGCCATCAGTACCGGACAGGGAAAGGACTACACCTTC	CAISTGQGKDYTF
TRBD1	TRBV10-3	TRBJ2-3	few	TGTGCCATCATGAAGAACAGGGGAACAGATACGCAGTATTTT	CAIMKNRGTDTQYF
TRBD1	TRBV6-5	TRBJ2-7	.	TGTGCCAGCAGCTTAGGGACAGGGGGCCACTACGAGCAGTACTTC	CASSLGTGGHYEQYF
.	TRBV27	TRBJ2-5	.	TGTGCCAGCAGTTTATGGCAGGGGATGGAGACCCAGTACTTC	CASSLWQGMETQYF
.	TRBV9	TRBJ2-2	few	TGTGCCAGCAGCGTAGGGCAGGAGAACACCGGGGAGCTGTTTTTT	CASSVGQENTGELFF
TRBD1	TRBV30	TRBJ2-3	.	TGTGCCTGGAGTGGGGACAGGGGCACAGATACGCAGTATTTT	CAWSGDRGTDTQYF
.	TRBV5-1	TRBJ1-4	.	TGCGCCAGCAGCTTGGAAGGTTGGGGCGAAAAACTGTTTTTT	CASSLEGWGEKLFF
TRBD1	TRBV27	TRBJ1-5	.	TGTGCCAGCAGCCTCGGACAGGGTAACAATCAGCCCCAGCATTTT	CASSLGQGNNQPQHF
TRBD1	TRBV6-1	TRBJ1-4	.	TGTGCCAGCAGTGAAGGACAGGGAGTTCGAGAAAAACTGTTTTTT	CASSEGQGVREKLFF
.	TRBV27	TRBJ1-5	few	TGTGCCAGCAGCTCACGCGGGGGGCCCCAGCATTTT	CASSSRGGPQHF
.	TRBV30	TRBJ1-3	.	TGTGCCTGGAGTGTACTGGGAAACACCATATATTTT	CAWSVLGNTIYF
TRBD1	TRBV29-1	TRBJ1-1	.	TGCAGCGTCAGTCAGGGGGTCGGCACTGAAGCTTTCTTT	CSVSQGVGTEAFF
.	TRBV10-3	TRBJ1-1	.	TGTGCCGGCAGACAGGAGCTGAACACTGAAGCTTTCTTT	CAGRQELNTEAFF
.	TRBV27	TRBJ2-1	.	TGTGCCAGCATCAAACAGAACCCGGTAGGAAATGAGCAGTTCTTC	CASIKQNPVGNEQFF
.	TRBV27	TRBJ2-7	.	TGTGCCAGCAGTTGGGGGCAGGGCGGCTCGCAGTACTTC	CASSWGQGGSQYF
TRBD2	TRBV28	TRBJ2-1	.	TGTGCCAGCAGTAAACTCCTAGCGGGAACCACGGATGAGCAGTTCTTC	CASSKLLAGTTDEQFF
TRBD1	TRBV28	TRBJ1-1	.	TGTGCCAGCACCTCGGACAGGGGTGTCACTGAAGCTTTCTTT	CASTSDRGVTEAFF
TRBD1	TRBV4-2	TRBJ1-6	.	TGTGCCAGCAGCCAGGGGACAGGGGGCGAGTCACCCCTCCACTTT	CASSQGTGGESPLHF
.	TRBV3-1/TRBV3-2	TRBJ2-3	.	TGTGCCAGCAGCCAAGGGGTGGGACATGAAGGGCAGTATTTT	CASSQGVGHEGQYF
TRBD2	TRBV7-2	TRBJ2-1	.	TGTGCCAGCCTCCTAGCGGGAGGCAATGAGCAGTTCTTC	CASLLAGGNEQFF